The 9 T cell receptor beta chains in this list originate from one sample, sequenced in a study of T-cell memory formation after mild COVID-19. TCRdb used MiXCR to reprocess the 5' RACE reads, holding one entry per CDR3 protein. The data show 100,000 to 150,000 distinct CDR3 sequences, 15% to 20% seen once. Specimen: PBMCs or a T cell subset sorted from them (not recorded which). The origin of the receptors is a man aged 18-30 years who had mild COVID-19 (a few samples of this study predate the infection). Cell type and time point are not known.

In its sample, this clonotype is medium-sized. This chain's CDR3 is CASSLSSTDTQYF. The CDR3 DNA reads TGTGCCAGCAGTTTGTCCTCCACAGATACGCAGTATTTT. The rearrangement links TRBV12-3 or TRBV12-4 to TRBJ2-3; no definite D call. The V end lost 3 bases, the J end lost 2 bases, and 6 bases lay between the germline ends. The CDR3 runs to 13 residues.

This clonotype was counted between two and nine times. The V and J genes are TRBV19 and TRBJ1-2; D gene ambiguous. CDR3 length equals 13 residues. In germline, CDR1 is LNHDA, CDR2 SQIVND (reference sequence). With 5 bases removed from V and 2 bases from J, the gap between germline ends came to 9 bases. DNA of the CDR3: TGTGCCAGTAGTCCCTCGTTGAACTATGGCTACACCTTC. This gives the protein CASSPSLNYGYTF.

V gene TRBV25-1 combines with J gene TRBJ2-2; D gene unclear. The CDR3 length is 16 residues. Germline assignment: CDR1 MGHDK and CDR2 SYGVNS. V dropped 3 bases and J dropped 6 bases, with 17 bases sitting between them. The DNA of the CDR3 is TGTGCCAGCAGTGACCCCCGGCAGAGGCCCCCCGGGGAGCTGTTTTTT. Amino acid sequence: CASSDPRQRPPGELFF.

This chain uses TRBV5-1 with TRBJ1-3, with no clear D. V dropped 0 bases and J dropped 0 bases, with 4 bases sitting between them. CDR1 is SGHRS and CDR2 is YFSETQ in the germline V gene. The CDR3 length is 14 residues. The CDR3 reads CASSLGDSGNTIYF. The CDR3 bases are TGCGCCAGCAGCTTGGGGGACTCTGGAAACACCATATATTTT. The full variable domain, completed using reference TRBV5-1 and TRBJ1-3, is KAGVTQTPRYLIKTRGQQVTLSCSPISGHRSVSWYQQTPGQGLQFLFEYFSETQRNKGNFPGRFSGRQFSNSRSEMNVSTLELGDSALYLCASSLGDSGNTIYFGEGSWLTVV.

The V gene is TRBV5-1, the J gene TRBJ2-1, with 11 bases that match TRBD2. This CDR3 comprises 16 residues. From germline, CDR1 is SGHRS and CDR2 YFSETQ. Trimming took 4 bases from V and 2 from J; bases not matched to a gene: 5. CDR3 nucleotide sequence: TGCGCCAGCAGCCCCCAGACTAGCGGGGCCTACAATGAGCAGTTCTTC. This translates into CASSPQTSGAYNEQFF.

The V call is TRBV6-2 or TRBV6-3, the J call TRBJ2-5; 8 bases are shared with TRBD1. Germline CDR1 MNHEY, CDR2 SVGEGT. The CDR3 extends over 15 amino acids. The V segment lost 6 bases and the J segment 1 base; nucleotides outside the gene matches: 7. CDR3 loop: CASRVGQAAQETQYF. In DNA, the CDR3 is TGTGCCAGCAGAGTGGGACAGGCCGCCCAAGAGACCCAGTACTTC.

The genes are TRBV4-1 and TRBJ2-5; D might be TRBD2 (6 bases). The V gene's germline CDR1 is MGHRA and CDR2 YSYEKL. The CDR3 runs 13 residues. V lost 2 bases and J 6 bases, leaving 10 bases between the germline ends. The CDR3 reads CASSQSGVQTQYF. Here the CDR3 DNA reads TGCGCCAGCAGCCAATCGGGGGTCCAGACCCAGTACTTC.

This clonotype came up many times. The chain carries TRBV5-1 and TRBJ2-1, with D unresolved. The ends were cut back, 4 bases at V and 5 bases at J, with 10 bases in the middle. There are 13 residues in the CDR3. Germline V CDR1 and CDR2: SGHRS, YFSETQ. The CDR3 loop reads CASSPDPNNEQFF. The CDR3 DNA is TGCGCCAGCAGCCCGGACCCAAACAATGAGCAGTTCTTC. The full variable domain, with the rest looked up from reference TRBV5-1 and TRBJ2-1, is KAGVTQTPRYLIKTRGQQVTLSCSPISGHRSVSWYQQTPGQGLQFLFEYFSETQRNKGNFPGRFSGRQFSNSRSEMNVSTLELGDSALYLCASSPDPNNEQFFGPGTRLTVL.

There are a few counts of this clonotype. V and J are TRBV19 and TRBJ2-3, with D possibly called TRBD1 or TRBD2 (5 bases each). V was cut by 3 bases and J by 8 bases, with 18 bases left in between. CDR1 LNHDA and CDR2 SQIVND come from the germline V gene (reference sequence). This CDR3 has 15 amino acids. This chain's CDR3 is CASSIEGQGVSTQYF. CDR3 nucleotide sequence: TGTGCCAGTAGTATCGAAGGGCAGGGAGTATCTACGCAGTATTTT.